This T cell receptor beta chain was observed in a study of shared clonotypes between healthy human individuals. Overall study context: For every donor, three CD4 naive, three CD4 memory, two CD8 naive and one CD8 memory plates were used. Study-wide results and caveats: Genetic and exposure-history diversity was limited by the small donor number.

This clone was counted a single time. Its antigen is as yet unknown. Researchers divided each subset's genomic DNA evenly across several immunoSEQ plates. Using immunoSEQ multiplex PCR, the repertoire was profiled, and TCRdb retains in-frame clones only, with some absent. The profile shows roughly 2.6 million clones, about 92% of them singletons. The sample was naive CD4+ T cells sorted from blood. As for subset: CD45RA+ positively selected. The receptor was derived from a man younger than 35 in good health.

CDR3 amino acids: CASSPQTQMGEQYF. Here the CDR3 DNA reads TGTGCCAGCAGCCCCCAGACCCAAATGGGCGAGCAGTACTTC. J is TRBJ2-7 and V is TRBV6-1; D call uncertain. Between the trimmed V and J ends, which lost 6 bases and 6 bases, there was a span of 18 bases. CDR1 is MNHNS, CDR2 SASEGT, per germline. The CDR3 has 14 residues.